Listed below are T cell receptor beta chains from one sample, sequenced in a study of shared clonotypes between healthy human individuals. Generated by immunoSEQ multiplex PCR, the TCRdb table keeps only in-frame clones and is missing some. The data hold roughly 490,000 clones, with around 80% observed a single time. The sample comprised PBMCs. These receptors were obtained from a woman aged 40 to 50 in good health. Some clones in this sample may be carry-over from other donors' samples. CDR3s include the opening cysteine and the closing phenylalanine or tryptophan. D genes are given only for firm matches. The size of a clone is reported for some rows only, either as once, few or many, or as a class for expanded clones.

CDR3 length	J gene	D gene	clone size	V gene	CDR3 DNA	CDR3 protein
16	TRBJ1-1	NA	NA	TRBV7-6	TGTGCCAGCAGCCGGGGGGCAGGTAACTTGGGCACTGAAGCTTTCTTT	CASSRGAGNLGTEAFF
19	TRBJ1-2	NA	NA	TRBV19	TGTGCCAGTAGCCTGAATTTGCTCCATGGGACCGCAGCGGAGGGTGGCTACACCTTC	CASSLNLLHGTAAEGGYTF
13	TRBJ2-5	NA	few	TRBV11-2	TGTGCCAGCAGCTTAGACAGGGAAGAGACCCAGTACTTC	CASSLDREETQYF
14	TRBJ2-7	NA	NA	TRBV5-4	TGTGCCAGCAGCTTGGAGACTACCTCCTACGAGCAGTACTTC	CASSLETTSYEQYF
15	TRBJ2-7	TRBD2	NA	TRBV7-2	TGTGCCAGCAGTAAACTAGCGGGAGATTTCTACGAGCAGTACTTC	CASSKLAGDFYEQYF
16	TRBJ2-3	TRBD2	few	TRBV6-4	TGTGCCAGCAGTGATGGTATAGCGGGAGGGCGTGATACGCAGTATTTT	CASSDGIAGGRDTQYF
14	TRBJ2-3	NA	NA	TRBV5-1	TGCGCCAGCAGCATGGGACTCTGGGCAGATACGCAGTATTTT	CASSMGLWADTQYF
13	TRBJ2-4	TRBD1	NA	TRBV9	TGTGCCAGCAGCGGGGGACAGACAAACATTCAGTACTTC	CASSGGQTNIQYF
13	TRBJ2-2	NA	NA	TRBV5-1	TGCGCCAGCAGCTTAGGTAACACCGGGGAGCTGTTTTTT	CASSLGNTGELFF
17	TRBJ2-7	NA	NA	TRBV28	TGTGCCAGCAGTCCTTCGGGATGGGGAAAAATCTCCTACGAGCAGTACTTC	CASSPSGWGKISYEQYF
14	TRBJ2-5	TRBD1	NA	TRBV7-8	TGTGCCAGCAGCTCGACAGGGGGGCAAGAGACCCAGTACTTC	CASSSTGGQETQYF
14	TRBJ2-2	TRBD2	NA	TRBV19	TGTGCCAGTAGTATAGGCGGGAGAGCCGGGGAGCTGTTTTTT	CASSIGGRAGELFF
19	TRBJ1-5	TRBD1	NA	TRBV27	TGTGCCAGCAGTACCGACCTCCGGGACAGGGTTAGAAGAAGAGTACCCCAGCATTTT	CASSTDLRDRVRRRVPQHF
13	TRBJ2-7	TRBD1	NA	TRBV30	TGTGCCTGGACGACAGGGACAACCTACGAGCAGTACTTC	CAWTTGTTYEQYF
13	TRBJ1-6	NA	NA	TRBV30	TGTGCCTGGAGTCAGGGTTATAATTCACCCCTCCACTTT	CAWSQGYNSPLHF
14	TRBJ2-1	NA	NA	TRBV28	TGTGCCAGCAGTACGCGGGGGCGAGTCAATGAGCAGTTCTTC	CASSTRGRVNEQFF
16	TRBJ1-5	TRBD1	NA	TRBV2	TGTGCCAGCGCCGGGGACAGCGAATATAGCTACCAGCCCCAGCATTTT	CASAGDSEYSYQPQHF
13	TRBJ1-1	NA	NA	TRBV18	TGTGCCAGCTCAAGGACAGACGGCACTGAAGCTTTCTTT	CASSRTDGTEAFF
16	TRBJ1-3	TRBD1	NA	TRBV6-6	TGTGCCAGCAGTGGAGGTACAGGGGGCGATGGAAACACCATATATTTT	CASSGGTGGDGNTIYF
15	TRBJ2-7	TRBD1	NA	TRBV7-2	TGTGCCAGCAGCAAACTGCCGGGACAGGGGGGCGAGCAGTACTTC	CASSKLPGQGGEQYF
13	TRBJ1-2	TRBD1	NA	TRBV4-2	TGTGCCAGCAGTTTTGACAGGGGCTATGGCTACACCTTC	CASSFDRGYGYTF
14	TRBJ2-5	NA	NA	TRBV15	TGTGCCACCAGCAGAGGGACAGACCAAGAGACCCAGTACTTC	CATSRGTDQETQYF
12	TRBJ2-3	NA	NA	TRBV29-1	TGCAGCGTTGAAGGGGTAGCAGATACGCAGTATTTT	CSVEGVADTQYF
17	TRBJ2-5	TRBD2	NA	TRBV28	TGTGCCAGCAGTCCTCACTGGTCTAGCGGGCTCCAAGAGACCCAGTACTTC	CASSPHWSSGLQETQYF
16	TRBJ1-1	NA	NA	TRBV6-5	TGTGCCAGCAGTTACTCGAGGAGGGCGAGGGGAGGGGAAGCTTTCTTT	CASSYSRRARGGEAFF
12	TRBJ2-7	NA	NA	TRBV27	TGTGCCAGCAGCTCGAGCTCCTACGAGCAGTACTTC	CASSSSSYEQYF
13	TRBJ1-5	NA	NA	TRBV18	TGTGCCAGCTCACCGGCAGGAAGTCAGCCCCAGCATTTT	CASSPAGSQPQHF
15	TRBJ2-4	NA	many	TRBV2	TGTGCCAGCAGTGTTGAGGCGAACGGGGAAAACATTCAGTACTTC	CASSVEANGENIQYF
14	TRBJ1-4	NA	NA	TRBV7-9	TGTGCCAGCAGCGCCAGGACGTCCCGAGAAAAACTGTTTTTT	CASSARTSREKLFF
15	TRBJ2-3	TRBD2	NA	TRBV6-5	TGTGCCAGCAGCAGGACTAGCGGGAGGGCAGATACGCAGTATTTT	CASSRTSGRADTQYF
14	TRBJ2-7	TRBD2	NA	TRBV5-6	TGTGCCAGCTGCCGGGCGGGAGAGTCCTACGAGCAGTACTTC	CASCRAGESYEQYF
14	TRBJ1-2	NA	NA	TRBV10-3	TGTGCCATCAGCTCCCGGGCGTCCTCTATTGGCTACACCTTC	CAISSRASSIGYTF
11	TRBJ2-1	NA	NA	TRBV20-1	TGCAGTGCTCTCCCATACAATGAGCAGTTCTTC	CSALPYNEQFF
14	TRBJ2-7	NA	few	TRBV19	TGTGCCAGTAGACAAACCGGGACAGCGGGCGAGCAGTACTTC	CASRQTGTAGEQYF
14	TRBJ1-2	NA	NA	TRBV15	TGTGCCACCAGCAGAGATAAATGGGCGGGTGGCTACACCTTC	CATSRDKWAGGYTF
15	TRBJ2-1	TRBD2	NA	TRBV7-2	TGTGCCAGCAGCTTGGCTAGCGGGAGTTGGAATGAGCAGTTCTTC	CASSLASGSWNEQFF
16	TRBJ2-1	NA	NA	TRBV10-3	TGTGCCATCAGTGCGGGTCAGGGGACCGCAACCTACGAGCAGTTCTTC	CAISAGQGTATYEQFF
14	TRBJ2-2	NA	NA	TRBV29-1	TGCAGCGTTGTTTCAGGGGATGGCACCGGGGAGCTGTTTTTT	CSVVSGDGTGELFF
14	TRBJ1-1	NA	NA	TRBV28	TGTGCCAGCAGGCCAATGACGGGGGTCACTGAAGCTTTCTTT	CASRPMTGVTEAFF
15	TRBJ1-5	NA	NA	TRBV30	TGTGCCTGGAGGGACGGGGGGGGAAGGAATAAGCCCCAGCATTTT	CAWRDGGGRNKPQHF
13	TRBJ2-2	NA	once	TRBV6-6	TGTGCCAGCGGGGGAGGGGGCACCGGGGAGCTGTTTTTT	CASGGGGTGELFF
13	TRBJ2-7	TRBD1	NA	TRBV28	TGTGCCAGCAGTTCCCAGGGGGTTTACGAGCAGTACTTC	CASSSQGVYEQYF
17	TRBJ2-4	NA	NA	TRBV15	TGTGCCACCAGCAGTCATCCTGGAGGGTCGGCCAAAAACATTCAGTACTTC	CATSSHPGGSAKNIQYF
14	TRBJ1-2	NA	NA	TRBV7-9	TGTGCCAGCAGTTTTGACAGCGAAGTCTTTGGCTACACCTTC	CASSFDSEVFGYTF
16	TRBJ2-2	TRBD2	NA	TRBV15	TGTGCCACCAGCGGATGGGGGCTAGCGGGAACCGGGGAGCTGTTTTTT	CATSGWGLAGTGELFF
15	TRBJ1-4	TRBD1	NA	TRBV5-4	TGTGCCAGCAGCTTGGTTCAGGGGGGAGGAGAAAAACTGTTTTTT	CASSLVQGGGEKLFF
17	TRBJ2-1	TRBD2	once	TRBV4-1	TGCGCCAGCAGCCAATCAACGTGGGGGGGTACCTACAATGAGCAGTTCTTC	CASSQSTWGGTYNEQFF
15	TRBJ2-4	NA	NA	TRBV10-2	TGCGCCAGCAGTGAGGTGTGGGCGGCCAAAAACATTCAGTACTTC	CASSEVWAAKNIQYF
13	TRBJ2-7	NA	NA	TRBV10-1	TGCGCCAGCAGTGAGTCAAACACTCACGAGCAGTACTTC	CASSESNTHEQYF
16	TRBJ2-3	NA	NA	TRBV18	TGTGCCAGCTCACCCCCGGGACATCCTAGCACAGATACGCAGTATTTT	CASSPPGHPSTDTQYF
13	TRBJ1-1	NA	NA	TRBV5-1	TGCGCCAGCAGCTTTGGGGGGTACACTGAAGCTTTCTTT	CASSFGGYTEAFF
16	TRBJ1-2	TRBD1	few	TRBV7-9	TGTGCCAGCAGCTTAGCTTTGGGCCCAGGGGGCTATGGCTACACCTTC	CASSLALGPGGYGYTF
13	TRBJ2-3	NA	NA	TRBV5-8	TGCGCCAGCAAGGAGACTCTAGGGGATACGCAGTATTTT	CASKETLGDTQYF